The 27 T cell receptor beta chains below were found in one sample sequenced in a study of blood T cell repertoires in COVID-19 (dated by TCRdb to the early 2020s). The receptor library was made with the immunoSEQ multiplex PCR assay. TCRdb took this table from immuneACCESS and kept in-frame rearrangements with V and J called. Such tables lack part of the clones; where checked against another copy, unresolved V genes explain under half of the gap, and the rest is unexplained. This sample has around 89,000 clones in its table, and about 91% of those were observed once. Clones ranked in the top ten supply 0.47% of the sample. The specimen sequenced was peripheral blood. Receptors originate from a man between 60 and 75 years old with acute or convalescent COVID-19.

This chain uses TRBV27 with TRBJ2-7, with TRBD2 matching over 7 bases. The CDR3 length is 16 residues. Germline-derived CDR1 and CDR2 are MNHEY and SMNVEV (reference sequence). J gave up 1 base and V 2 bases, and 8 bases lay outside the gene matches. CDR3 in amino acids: CASSLSGSGHSYEQYF. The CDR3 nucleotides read TGTGCCAGCAGTTTAAGTGGTAGCGGGCATTCCTACGAGCAGTACTTC.

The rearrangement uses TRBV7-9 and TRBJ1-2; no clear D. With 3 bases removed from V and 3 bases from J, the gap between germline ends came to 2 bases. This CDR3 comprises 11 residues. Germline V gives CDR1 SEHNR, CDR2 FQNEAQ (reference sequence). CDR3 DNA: TGTGCCAGCAGCTTCGACTATGGCTACACCTTC. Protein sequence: CASSFDYGYTF. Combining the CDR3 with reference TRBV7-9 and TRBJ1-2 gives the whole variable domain DTGVSQNPRHKITKRGQNVTFRCDPISEHNRLYWYRQTLGQGPEFLTYFQNEAQLEKSRLLSDRFSAERPKGSFSTLEIQRTEQGDSAMYLCASSFDYGYTFGSGTRLTVV.

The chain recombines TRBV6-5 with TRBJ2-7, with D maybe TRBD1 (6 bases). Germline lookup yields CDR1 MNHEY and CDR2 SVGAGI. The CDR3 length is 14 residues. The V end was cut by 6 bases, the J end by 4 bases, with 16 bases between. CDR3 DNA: TGTGCCAGCAGCAGAGCAAGACAGGATTACGAGCAGTACTTC. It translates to CASSRARQDYEQYF.

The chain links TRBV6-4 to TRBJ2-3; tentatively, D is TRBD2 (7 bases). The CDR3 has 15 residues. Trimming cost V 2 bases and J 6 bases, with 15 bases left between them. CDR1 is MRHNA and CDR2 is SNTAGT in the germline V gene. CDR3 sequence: CASSDKGGLGDTQYF. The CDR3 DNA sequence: TGTGCCAGCAGTGACAAGGGGGGGCTTGGGGATACGCAGTATTTT.

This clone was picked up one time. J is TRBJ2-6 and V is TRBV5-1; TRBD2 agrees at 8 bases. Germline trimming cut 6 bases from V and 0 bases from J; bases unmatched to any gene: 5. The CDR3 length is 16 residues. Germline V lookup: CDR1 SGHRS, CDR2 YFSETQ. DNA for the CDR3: TGCGCCAGCATGATTAGCGGGGACTCTGGGGCCAACGTCCTGACTTTC. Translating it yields CASMISGDSGANVLTF. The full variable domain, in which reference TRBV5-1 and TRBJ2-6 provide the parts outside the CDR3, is KAGVTQTPRYLIKTRGQQVTLSCSPISGHRSVSWYQQTPGQGLQFLFEYFSETQRNKGNFPGRFSGRQFSNSRSEMNVSTLELGDSALYLCASMISGDSGANVLTFGAGSRLTVL.

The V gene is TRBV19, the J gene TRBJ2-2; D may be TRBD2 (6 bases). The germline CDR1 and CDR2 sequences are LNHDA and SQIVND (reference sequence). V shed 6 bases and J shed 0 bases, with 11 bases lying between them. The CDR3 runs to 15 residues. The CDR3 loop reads CASRRDRANTGELFF. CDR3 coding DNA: TGTGCCAGTAGGCGGGACCGCGCGAACACCGGGGAGCTGTTTTTT.

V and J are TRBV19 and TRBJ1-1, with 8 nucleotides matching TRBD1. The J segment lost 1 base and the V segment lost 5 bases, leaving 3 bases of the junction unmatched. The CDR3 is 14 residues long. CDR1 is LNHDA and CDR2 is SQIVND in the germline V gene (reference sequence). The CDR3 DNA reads TGTGCCAGTAGTGTCGGACAGGGGAACACTGAAGCTTTCTTT. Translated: CASSVGQGNTEAFF. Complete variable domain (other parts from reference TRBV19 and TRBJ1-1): DGGITQSPKYLFRKEGQNVTLSCEQNLNHDAMYWYRQDPGQGLRLIYYSQIVNDFQKGDIAEGYSVSREKKESFPLTVTSAQKNPTAFYLCASSVGQGNTEAFFGQGTRLTVV.

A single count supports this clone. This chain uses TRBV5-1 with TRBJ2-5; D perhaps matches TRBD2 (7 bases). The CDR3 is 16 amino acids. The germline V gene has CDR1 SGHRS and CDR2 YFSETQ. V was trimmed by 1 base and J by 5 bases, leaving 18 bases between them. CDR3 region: CASSLWRGGLEETQYF. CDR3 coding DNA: TGCGCCAGCAGCTTGTGGAGGGGGGGCTTGGAGGAGACCCAGTACTTC.

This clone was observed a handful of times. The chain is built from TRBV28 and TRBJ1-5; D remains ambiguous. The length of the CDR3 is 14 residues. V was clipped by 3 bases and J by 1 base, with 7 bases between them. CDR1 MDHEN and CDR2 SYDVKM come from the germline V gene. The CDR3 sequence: CASSFSGSNQPQHF. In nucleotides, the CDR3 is TGTGCCAGCAGTTTCTCGGGGAGCAATCAGCCCCAGCATTTT.

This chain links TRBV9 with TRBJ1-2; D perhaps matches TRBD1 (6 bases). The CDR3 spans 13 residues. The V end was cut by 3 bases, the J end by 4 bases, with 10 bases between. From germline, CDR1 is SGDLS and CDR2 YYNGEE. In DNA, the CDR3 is TGTGCCAGCAGCGGACAGGTATTCTATGGCTACACCTTC. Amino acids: CASSGQVFYGYTF.

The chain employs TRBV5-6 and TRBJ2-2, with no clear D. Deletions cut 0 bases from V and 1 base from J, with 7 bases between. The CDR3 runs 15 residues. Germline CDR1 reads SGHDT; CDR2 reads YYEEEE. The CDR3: CASSLVHLNTGELFF. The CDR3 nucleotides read TGTGCCAGCAGCTTGGTTCACTTGAACACCGGGGAGCTGTTTTTT.

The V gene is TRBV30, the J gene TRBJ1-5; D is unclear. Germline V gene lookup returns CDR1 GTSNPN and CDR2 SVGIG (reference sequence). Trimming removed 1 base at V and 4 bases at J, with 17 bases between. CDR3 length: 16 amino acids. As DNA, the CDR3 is TGTGCCTGGAGTGACTCGGGAGGCAGTCCGAATCAGCCCCAGCATTTT. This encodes CAWSDSGGSPNQPQHF. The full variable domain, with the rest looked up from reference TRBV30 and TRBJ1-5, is SQTIHQWPATLVQPVGSPLSLECTVEGTSNPNLYWYRQAAGRGLQLLFYSVGIGQISSEVPQNLSASRPQDRQFILSSKKLLLSDSGFYLCAWSDSGGSPNQPQHFGDGTRLSIL.

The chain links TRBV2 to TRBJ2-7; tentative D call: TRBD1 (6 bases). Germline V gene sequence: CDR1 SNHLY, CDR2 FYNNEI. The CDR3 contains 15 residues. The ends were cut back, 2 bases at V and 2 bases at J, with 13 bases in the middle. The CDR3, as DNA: TGTGCCAGCAGTGAACGGGCCAGGGGCGCCTACGAGCAGTACTTC. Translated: CASSERARGAYEQYF.

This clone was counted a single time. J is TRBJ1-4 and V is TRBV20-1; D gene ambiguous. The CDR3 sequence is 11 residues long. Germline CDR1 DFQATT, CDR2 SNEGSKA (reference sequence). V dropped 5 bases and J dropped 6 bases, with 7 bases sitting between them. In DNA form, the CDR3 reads TGCAGTGCTGACAACGATGAAAAACTGTTTTTT. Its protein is CSADNDEKLFF.

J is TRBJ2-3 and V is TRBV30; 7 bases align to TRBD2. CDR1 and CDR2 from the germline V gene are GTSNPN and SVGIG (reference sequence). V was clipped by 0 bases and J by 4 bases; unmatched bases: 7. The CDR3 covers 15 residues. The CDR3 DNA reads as TGTGCCTGGAGTGTACAAGCGGGAAGGGCAGATACGCAGTATTTT. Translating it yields CAWSVQAGRADTQYF.

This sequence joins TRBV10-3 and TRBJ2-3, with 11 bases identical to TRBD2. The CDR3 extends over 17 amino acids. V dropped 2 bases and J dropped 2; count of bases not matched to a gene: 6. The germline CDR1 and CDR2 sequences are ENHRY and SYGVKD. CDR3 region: CAISEPGLADNTDTQYF. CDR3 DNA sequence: TGTGCCATCAGTGAGCCGGGACTAGCGGATAACACAGATACGCAGTATTTT.

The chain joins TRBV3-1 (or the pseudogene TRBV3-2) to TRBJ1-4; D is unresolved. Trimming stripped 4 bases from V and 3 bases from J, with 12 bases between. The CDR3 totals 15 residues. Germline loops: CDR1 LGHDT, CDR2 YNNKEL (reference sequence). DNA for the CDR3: TGTGCCAGCAGCCTACCCCCAGGTTCTAATGAAAAACTGTTTTTT. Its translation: CASSLPPGSNEKLFF.

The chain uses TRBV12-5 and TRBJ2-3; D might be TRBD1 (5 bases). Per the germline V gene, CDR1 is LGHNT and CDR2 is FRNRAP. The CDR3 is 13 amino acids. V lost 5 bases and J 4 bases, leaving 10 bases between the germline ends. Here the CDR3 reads CASGTRVADTQYF. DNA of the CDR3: TGTGCTAGTGGTACCAGGGTGGCAGATACGCAGTATTTT.

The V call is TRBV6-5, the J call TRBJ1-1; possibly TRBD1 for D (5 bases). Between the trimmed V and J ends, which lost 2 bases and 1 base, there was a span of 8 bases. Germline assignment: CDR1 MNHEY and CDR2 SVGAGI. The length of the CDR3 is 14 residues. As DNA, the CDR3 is TGTGCCAGCAGTTACCTCGGACAGAACACTGAAGCTTTCTTT. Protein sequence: CASSYLGQNTEAFF.

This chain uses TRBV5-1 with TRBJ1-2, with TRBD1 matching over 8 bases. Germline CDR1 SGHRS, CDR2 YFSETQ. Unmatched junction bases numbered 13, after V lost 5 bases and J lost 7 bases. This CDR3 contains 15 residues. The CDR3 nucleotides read TGCGCCAGCAGTCCACGTCCCCCAGGGGGCTCTGGCTACACCTTC. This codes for CASSPRPPGGSGYTF.

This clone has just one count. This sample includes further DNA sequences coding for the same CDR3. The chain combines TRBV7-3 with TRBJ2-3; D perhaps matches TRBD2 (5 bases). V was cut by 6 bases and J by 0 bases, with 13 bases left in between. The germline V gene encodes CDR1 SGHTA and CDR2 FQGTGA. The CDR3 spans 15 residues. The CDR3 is CASSLAGGSTDTQYF. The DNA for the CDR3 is TGTGCCAGCAGTTTGGCCGGCGGGAGCACAGATACGCAGTATTTT.

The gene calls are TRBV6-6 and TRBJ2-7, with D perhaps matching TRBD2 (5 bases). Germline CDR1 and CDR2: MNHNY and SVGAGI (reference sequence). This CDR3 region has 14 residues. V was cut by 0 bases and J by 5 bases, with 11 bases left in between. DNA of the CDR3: TGTGCCAGCAGTTACTCGAGGGCACAGAACGAGCAGTACTTC. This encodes CASSYSRAQNEQYF.

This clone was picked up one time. CDR3 in amino acids: CASSHAPGLVTAPLHF. CDR3 nucleotides: TGTGCCAGCAGCCACGCACCGGGACTTGTAACGGCACCCCTCCACTTT. The chain joins TRBV3-1 (or the pseudogene TRBV3-2) to TRBJ1-6; D is possibly TRBD1 (5 bases). In germline, CDR1 is LGHDT, CDR2 YNNKEL (reference sequence). This CDR3 spans 16 amino acids. V dropped 3 bases and J dropped 11 bases, with 20 bases sitting between them.

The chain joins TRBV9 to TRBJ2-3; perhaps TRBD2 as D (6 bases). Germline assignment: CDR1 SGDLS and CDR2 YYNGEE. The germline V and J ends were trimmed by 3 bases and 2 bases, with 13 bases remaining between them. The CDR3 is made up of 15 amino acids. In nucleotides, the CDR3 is TGTGCCAGCAGCGCAGGACTAACCTCCACAGATACGCAGTATTTT. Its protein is CASSAGLTSTDTQYF. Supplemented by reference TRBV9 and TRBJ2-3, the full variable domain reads DSGVTQTPKHLITATGQRVTLRCSPRSGDLSVYWYQQSLDQGLQFLIQYYNGEERAKGNILERFSAQQFPDLHSELNLSSLELGDSALYFCASSAGLTSTDTQYFGPGTRLTVL.

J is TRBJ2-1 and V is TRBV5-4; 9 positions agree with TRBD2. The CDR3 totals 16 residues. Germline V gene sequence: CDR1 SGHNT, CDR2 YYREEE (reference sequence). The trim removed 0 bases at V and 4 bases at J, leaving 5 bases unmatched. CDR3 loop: CASSLAGGRAYNEQFF. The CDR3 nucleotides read TGTGCCAGCAGCTTGGCTGGCGGGAGGGCGTACAATGAGCAGTTCTTC.

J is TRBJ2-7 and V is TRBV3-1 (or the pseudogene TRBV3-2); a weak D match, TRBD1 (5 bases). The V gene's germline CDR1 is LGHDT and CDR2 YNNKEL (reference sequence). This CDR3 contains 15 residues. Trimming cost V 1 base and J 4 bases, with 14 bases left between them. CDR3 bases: TGTGCCAGCAGCCAAGGAGATAGCAGGGATTACGAGCAGTACTTC. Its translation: CASSQGDSRDYEQYF.

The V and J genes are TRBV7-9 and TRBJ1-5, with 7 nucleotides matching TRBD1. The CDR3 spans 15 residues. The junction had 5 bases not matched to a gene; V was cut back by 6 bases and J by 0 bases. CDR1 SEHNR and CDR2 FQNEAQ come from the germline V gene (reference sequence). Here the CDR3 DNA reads TGTGCCAGCAGTACCGGACAGGATAGCAATCAGCCCCAGCATTTT. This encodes CASSTGQDSNQPQHF.